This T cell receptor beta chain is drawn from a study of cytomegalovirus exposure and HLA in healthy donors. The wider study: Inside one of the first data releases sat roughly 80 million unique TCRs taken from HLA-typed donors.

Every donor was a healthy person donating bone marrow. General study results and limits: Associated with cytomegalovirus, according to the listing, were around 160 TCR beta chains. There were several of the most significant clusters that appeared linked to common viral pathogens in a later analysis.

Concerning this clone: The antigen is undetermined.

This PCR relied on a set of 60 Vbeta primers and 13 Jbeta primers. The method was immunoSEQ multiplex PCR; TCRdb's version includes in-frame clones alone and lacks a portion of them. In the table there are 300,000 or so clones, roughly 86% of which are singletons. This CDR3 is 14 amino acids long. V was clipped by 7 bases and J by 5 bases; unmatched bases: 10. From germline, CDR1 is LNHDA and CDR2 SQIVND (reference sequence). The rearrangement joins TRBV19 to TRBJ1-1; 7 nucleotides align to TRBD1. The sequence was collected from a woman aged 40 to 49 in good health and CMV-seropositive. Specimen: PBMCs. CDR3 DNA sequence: TGTGCCAGTACCCAAGGACAGGCGCGGACTGAAGCTTTCTTT. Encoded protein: CASTQGQARTEAFF.